This T cell receptor beta chain was sequenced in a study of T cell responses to AZD1222 COVID-19 vaccine. TCRdb keeps only in-frame clones here, not all; method: immunoSEQ multiplex PCR. Of over 110,000 clones listed, around 90% were seen once; the top ten hold 1.5% to 2%. Germline values: CDR1 LNHDA, CDR2 SQIVND (reference sequence). The CDR3 has 16 residues. Deletions cut 7 bases from V and 2 bases from J, with 20 bases between. As concerns this clone: Its antigen is still unknown.

Study-wide results and caveats: All repertoire sampling was performed exclusively after the peak T cell response.

This chain uses TRBV19 with TRBJ1-1; the D is unclear. Here the sequenced sample was peripheral blood, taken 28 days after the second AZD1222 dose. This sequence originates from an adult who received the AZD1222 COVID-19 vaccine. The CDR3: CASNPGDARLNTEAFF. The CDR3 coding sequence is TGTGCCAGTAATCCGGGAGACGCCCGTCTAAACACTGAAGCTTTCTTT.